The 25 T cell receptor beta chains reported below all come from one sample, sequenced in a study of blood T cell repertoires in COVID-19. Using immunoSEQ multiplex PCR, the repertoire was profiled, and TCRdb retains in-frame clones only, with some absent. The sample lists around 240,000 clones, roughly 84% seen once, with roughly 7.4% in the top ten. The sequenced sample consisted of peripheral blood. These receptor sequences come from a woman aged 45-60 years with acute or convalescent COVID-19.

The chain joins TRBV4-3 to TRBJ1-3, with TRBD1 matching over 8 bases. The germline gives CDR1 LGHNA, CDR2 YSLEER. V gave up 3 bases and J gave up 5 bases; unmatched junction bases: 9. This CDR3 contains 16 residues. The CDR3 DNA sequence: TGCGCCAGCAGCCAGTTAGAAACAGGGGGGAGAAACACCATATATTTT. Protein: CASSQLETGGRNTIYF.

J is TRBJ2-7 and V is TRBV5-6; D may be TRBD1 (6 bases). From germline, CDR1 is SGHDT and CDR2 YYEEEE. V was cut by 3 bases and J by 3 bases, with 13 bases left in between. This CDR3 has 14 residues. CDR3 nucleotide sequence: TGTGCCAGCAGCTCTGTGACAGGCTACTACGAGCAGTACTTC. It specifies CASSSVTGYYEQYF.

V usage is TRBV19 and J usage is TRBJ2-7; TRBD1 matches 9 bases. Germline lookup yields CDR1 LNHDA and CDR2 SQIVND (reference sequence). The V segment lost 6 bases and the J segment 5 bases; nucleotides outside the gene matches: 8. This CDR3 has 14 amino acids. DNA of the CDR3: TGTGCCAGTAGACGGGACAGGGATAGCCACGAGCAGTACTTC. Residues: CASRRDRDSHEQYF. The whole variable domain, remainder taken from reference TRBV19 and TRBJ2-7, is DGGITQSPKYLFRKEGQNVTLSCEQNLNHDAMYWYRQDPGQGLRLIYYSQIVNDFQKGDIAEGYSVSREKKESFPLTVTSAQKNPTAFYLCASRRDRDSHEQYFGPGTRLTVT.

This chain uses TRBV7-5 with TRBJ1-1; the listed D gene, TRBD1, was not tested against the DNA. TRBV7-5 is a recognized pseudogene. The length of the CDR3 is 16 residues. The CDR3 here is CARSLAGTGENTEAFF. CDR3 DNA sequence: TGTGCCAGAAGCTTAGCCGGGACAGGTGAGAACACTGAAGCTTTCTTT.

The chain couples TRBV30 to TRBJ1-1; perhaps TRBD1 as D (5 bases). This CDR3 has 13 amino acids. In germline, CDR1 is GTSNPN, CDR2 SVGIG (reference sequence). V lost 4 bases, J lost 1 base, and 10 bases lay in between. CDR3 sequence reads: CAWTYDRNTEAFF. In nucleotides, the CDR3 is TGTGCCTGGACCTACGACAGGAACACTGAAGCTTTCTTT.

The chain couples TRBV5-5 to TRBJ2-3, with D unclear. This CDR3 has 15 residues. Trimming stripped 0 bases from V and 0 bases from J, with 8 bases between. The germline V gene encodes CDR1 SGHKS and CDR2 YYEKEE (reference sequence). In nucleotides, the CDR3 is TGTGCCAGCAGCTTGGATACTACTAGCACAGATACGCAGTATTTT. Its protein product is CASSLDTTSTDTQYF.

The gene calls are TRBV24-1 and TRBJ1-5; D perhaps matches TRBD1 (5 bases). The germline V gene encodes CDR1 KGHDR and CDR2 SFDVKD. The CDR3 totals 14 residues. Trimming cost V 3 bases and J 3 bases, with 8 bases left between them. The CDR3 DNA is TGTGCCACCAGTGATCAGGGATACAATCAGCCCCAGCATTTT. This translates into CATSDQGYNQPQHF.

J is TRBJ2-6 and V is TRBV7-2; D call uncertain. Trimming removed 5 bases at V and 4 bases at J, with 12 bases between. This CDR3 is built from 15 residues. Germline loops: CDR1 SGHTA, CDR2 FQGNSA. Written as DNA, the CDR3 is TGTGCCAGCAGCCTTCACGAGGCGGGGGCCAACGTCCTGACTTTC. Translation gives CASSLHEAGANVLTF.

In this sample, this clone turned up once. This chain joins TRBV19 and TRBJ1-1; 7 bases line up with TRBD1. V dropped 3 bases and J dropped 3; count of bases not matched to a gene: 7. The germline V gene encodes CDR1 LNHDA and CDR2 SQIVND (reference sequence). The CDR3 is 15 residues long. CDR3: CASSILTGKDTEAFF. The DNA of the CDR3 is TGTGCCAGTAGTATCCTGACAGGGAAGGACACTGAAGCTTTCTTT.

The CDR3 coding sequence is TGTGCCAGCAGTTTATTGGGACAGGCTCCCTACGAGCAGTACTTC. Amino acids: CASSLLGQAPYEQYF. The V gene is TRBV28, the J gene TRBJ2-7, with 8 nucleotides matching TRBD1. V dropped 1 base and J dropped 2; count of bases not matched to a gene: 4. Per the germline V gene, CDR1 is MDHEN and CDR2 is SYDVKM. CDR3 length: 15 residues.

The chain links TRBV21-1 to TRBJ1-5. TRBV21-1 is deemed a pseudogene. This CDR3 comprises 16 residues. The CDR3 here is CANPNNRMAGYQPQHF. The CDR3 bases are TGTGCCAACCCCAACAACCGCATGGCCGGGTATCAGCCCCAGCATTTT.

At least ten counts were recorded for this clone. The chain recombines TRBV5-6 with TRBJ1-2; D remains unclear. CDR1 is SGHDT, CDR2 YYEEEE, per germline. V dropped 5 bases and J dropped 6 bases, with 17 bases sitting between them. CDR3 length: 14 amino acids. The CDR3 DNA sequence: TGTGCCAGCAGTCCTGGCGGTGCCTGGAATGGCTACACCTTC. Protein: CASSPGGAWNGYTF.

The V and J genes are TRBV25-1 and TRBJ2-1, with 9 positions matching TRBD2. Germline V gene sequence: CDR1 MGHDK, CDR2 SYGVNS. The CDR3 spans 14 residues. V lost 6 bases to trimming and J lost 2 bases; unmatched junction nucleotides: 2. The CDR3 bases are TGTGCCAGCAGGCTAGCGGGGACCTACAATGAGCAGTTCTTC. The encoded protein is CASRLAGTYNEQFF.

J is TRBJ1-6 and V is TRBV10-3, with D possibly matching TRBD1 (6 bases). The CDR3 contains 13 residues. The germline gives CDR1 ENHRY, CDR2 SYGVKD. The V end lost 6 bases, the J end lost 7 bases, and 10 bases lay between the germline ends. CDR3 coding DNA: TGTGCCATCAGGCTGGACAGCAATTCACCCCTCCACTTT. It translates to CAIRLDSNSPLHF.

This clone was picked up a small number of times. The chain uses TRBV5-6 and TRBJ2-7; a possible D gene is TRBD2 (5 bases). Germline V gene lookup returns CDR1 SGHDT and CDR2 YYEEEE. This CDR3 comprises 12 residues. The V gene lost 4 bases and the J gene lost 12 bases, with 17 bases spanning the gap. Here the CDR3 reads CASSTSRREGYF. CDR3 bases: TGTGCCAGCAGCACGTCACGACGAGAGGGGTACTTC.

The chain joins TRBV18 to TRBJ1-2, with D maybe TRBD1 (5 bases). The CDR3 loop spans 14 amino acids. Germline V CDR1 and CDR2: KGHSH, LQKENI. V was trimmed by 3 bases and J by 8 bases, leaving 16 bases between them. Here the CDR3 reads CASSPSGGWKGYTF. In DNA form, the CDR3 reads TGTGCCAGCTCACCGTCGGGGGGATGGAAAGGCTACACCTTC.

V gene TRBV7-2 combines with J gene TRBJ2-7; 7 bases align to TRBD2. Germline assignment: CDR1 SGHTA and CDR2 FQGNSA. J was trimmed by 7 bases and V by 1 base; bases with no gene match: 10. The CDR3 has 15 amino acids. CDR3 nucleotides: TGTGCCAGCAGCTTAGGTGGGACTATCCTGTTGGAGCAGTACTTC. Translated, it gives CASSLGGTILLEQYF.

This CDR3 is CASTLGQGYTEAFF. In DNA form, the CDR3 reads TGTGCCAGCACCCTAGGACAGGGGTACACTGAAGCTTTCTTT. The chain recombines TRBV6-6 with TRBJ1-1; 9 nucleotides line up with TRBD1. The CDR3 is 14 residues long. J was trimmed by 3 bases and V by 7 bases; bases with no gene match: 6. Germline V gene sequence: CDR1 MNHNY, CDR2 SVGAGI (reference sequence).

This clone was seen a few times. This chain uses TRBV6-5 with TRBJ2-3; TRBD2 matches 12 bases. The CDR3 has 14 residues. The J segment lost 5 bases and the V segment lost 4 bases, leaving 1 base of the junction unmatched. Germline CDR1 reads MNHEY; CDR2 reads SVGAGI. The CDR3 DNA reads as TGTGCCAGCAGTTTGGGACTAGCGGGAGATACGCAGTATTTT. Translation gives CASSLGLAGDTQYF.

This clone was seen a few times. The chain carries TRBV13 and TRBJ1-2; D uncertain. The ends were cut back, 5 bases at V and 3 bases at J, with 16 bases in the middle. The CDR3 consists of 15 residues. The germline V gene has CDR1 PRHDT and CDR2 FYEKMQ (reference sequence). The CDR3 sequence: CASSRARRSDYGYTF. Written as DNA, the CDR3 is TGTGCCAGCAGCCGAGCCCGTCGGAGTGACTATGGCTACACCTTC.

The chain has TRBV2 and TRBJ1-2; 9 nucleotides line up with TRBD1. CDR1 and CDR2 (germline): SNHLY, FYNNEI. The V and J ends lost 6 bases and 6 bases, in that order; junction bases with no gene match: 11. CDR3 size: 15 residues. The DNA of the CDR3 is TGTGCCAGCAGGGTGATCGACAGGGGGAATGATGGCTACACCTTC. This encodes CASRVIDRGNDGYTF. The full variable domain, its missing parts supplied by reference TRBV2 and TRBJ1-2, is EPEVTQTPSHQVTQMGQEVILRCVPISNHLYFYWYRQILGQKVEFLVSFYNNEISEKSEIFDDQFSVERPDGSNFTLKIRSTKLEDSAMYFCASRVIDRGNDGYTFGSGTRLTVV.

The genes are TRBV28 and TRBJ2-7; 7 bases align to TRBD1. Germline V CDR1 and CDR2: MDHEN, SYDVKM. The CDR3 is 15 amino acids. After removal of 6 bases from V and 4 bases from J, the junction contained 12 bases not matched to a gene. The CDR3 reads CASRPGGFRLYEQYF. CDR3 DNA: TGTGCCAGCAGACCAGGGGGATTCAGATTGTACGAGCAGTACTTC. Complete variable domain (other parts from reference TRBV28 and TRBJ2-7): DVKVTQSSRYLVKRTGEKVFLECVQDMDHENMFWYRQDPGLGLRLIYFSYDVKMKEKGDIPEGYSVSREKKERFSLILESASTNQTSMYLCASRPGGFRLYEQYFGPGTRLTVT.

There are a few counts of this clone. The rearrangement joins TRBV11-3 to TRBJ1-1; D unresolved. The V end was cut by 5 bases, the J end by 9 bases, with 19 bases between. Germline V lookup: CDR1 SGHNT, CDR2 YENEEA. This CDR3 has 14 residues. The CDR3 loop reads CASSPAGADRKAFF. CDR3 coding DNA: TGTGCCAGCAGCCCAGCGGGAGCGGACCGAAAAGCTTTCTTT.

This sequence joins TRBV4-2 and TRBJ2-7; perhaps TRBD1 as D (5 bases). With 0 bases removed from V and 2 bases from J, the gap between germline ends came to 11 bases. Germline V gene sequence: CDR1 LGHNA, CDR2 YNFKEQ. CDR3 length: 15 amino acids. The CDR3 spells CASSQDPAGPYEQYF. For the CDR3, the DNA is TGTGCCAGCAGCCAAGATCCGGCAGGGCCCTACGAGCAGTACTTC.

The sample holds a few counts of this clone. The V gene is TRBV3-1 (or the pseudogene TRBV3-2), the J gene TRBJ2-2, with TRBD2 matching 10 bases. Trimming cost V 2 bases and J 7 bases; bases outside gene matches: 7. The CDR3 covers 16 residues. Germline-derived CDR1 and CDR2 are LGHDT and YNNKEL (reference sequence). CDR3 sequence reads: CASSQSASGSDGELFF. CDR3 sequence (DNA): TGTGCCAGCAGCCAATCGGCTAGCGGGAGCGACGGGGAGCTGTTTTTT.